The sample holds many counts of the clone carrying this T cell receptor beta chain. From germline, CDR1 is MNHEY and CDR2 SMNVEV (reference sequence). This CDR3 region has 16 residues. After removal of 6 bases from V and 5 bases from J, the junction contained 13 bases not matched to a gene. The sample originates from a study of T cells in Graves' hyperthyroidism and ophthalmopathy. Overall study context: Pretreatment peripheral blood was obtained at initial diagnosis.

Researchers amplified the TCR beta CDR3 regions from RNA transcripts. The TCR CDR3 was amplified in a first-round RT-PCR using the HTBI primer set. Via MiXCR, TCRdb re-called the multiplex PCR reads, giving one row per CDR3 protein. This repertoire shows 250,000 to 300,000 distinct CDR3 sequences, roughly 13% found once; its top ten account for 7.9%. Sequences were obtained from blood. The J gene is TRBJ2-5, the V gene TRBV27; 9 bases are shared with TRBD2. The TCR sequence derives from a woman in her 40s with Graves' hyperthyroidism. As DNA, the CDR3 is TGTGCCAGCAGCGATAGCGGGAGACAGGTTAGGGAGACCCAGTACTTC. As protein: CASSDSGRQVRETQYF.